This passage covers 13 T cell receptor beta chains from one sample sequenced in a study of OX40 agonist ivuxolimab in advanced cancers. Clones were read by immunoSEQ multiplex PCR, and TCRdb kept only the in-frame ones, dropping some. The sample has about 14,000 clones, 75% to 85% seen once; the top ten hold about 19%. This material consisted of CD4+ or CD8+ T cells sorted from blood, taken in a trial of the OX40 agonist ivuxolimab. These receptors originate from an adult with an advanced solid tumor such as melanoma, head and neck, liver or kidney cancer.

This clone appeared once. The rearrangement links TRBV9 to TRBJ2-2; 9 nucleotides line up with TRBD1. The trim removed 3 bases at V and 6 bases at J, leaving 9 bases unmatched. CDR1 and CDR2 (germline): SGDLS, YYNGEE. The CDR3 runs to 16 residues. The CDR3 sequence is CASSAGGTGSPGELFF. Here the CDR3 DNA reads TGTGCCAGCAGCGCTGGAGGGACAGGGTCCCCCGGGGAGCTGTTTTTT.

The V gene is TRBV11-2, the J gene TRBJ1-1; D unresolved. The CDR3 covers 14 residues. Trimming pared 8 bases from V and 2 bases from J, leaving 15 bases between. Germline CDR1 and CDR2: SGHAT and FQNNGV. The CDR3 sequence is CASCPNPSNTEAFF. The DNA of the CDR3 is TGTGCCAGCTGCCCAAATCCATCCAACACTGAAGCTTTCTTT.

The CDR3 protein is CASSLGQPLTDTQYF. The CDR3 DNA follows: TGTGCCAGCAGTTTAGGGCAGCCATTGACAGATACGCAGTATTTT. The J gene is TRBJ2-3, the V gene TRBV27; D remains unclear. The V end was cut by 2 bases, the J end by 3 bases, with 12 bases between. The CDR3 has 15 residues. CDR1 is MNHEY, CDR2 SMNVEV, per germline (reference sequence).

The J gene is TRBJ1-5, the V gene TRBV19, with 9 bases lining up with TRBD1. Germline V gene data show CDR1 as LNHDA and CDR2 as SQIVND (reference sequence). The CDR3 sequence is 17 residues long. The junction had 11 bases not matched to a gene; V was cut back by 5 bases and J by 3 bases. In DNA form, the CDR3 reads TGTGCCAGTAGTTCCACTCCGACAGGGGGAAACAATCAGCCCCAGCATTTT. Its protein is CASSSTPTGGNNQPQHF.

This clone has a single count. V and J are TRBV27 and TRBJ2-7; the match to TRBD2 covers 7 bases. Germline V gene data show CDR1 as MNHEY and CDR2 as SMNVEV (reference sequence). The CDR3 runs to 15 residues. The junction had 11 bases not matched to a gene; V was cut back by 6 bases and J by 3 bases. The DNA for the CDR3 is TGTGCCAGCAGCACAACGGGAGGTACCGTCTACGAGCAGTACTTC. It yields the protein CASSTTGGTVYEQYF.

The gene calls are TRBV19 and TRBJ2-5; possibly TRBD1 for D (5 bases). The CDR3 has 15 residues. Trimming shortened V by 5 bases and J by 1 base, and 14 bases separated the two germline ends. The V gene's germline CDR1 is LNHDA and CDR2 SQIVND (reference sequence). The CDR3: CASSDLQGPQETQYF. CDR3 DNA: TGTGCCAGTAGTGACCTGCAGGGCCCCCAAGAGACCCAGTACTTC.

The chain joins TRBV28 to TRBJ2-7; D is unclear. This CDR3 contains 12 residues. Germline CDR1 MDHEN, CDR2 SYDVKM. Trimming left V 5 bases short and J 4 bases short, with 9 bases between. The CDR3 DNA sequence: TGTGCCAGCAGTCCCCTCCATTACGAGCAGTACTTC. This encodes CASSPLHYEQYF.

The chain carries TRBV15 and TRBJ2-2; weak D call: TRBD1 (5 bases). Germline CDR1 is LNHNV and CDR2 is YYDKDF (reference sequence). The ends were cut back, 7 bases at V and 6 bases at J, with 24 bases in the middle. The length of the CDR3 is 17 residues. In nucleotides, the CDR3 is TGTGCCACCACCACTTTAAAGGCAGGGTTTTCATCCGGGGAGCTGTTTTTT. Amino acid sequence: CATTTLKAGFSSGELFF.

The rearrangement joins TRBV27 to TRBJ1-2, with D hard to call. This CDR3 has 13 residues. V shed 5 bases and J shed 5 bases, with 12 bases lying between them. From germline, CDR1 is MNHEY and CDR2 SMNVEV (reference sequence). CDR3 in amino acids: CASSPWRGYGYTF. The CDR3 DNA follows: TGTGCCAGCAGTCCGTGGCGAGGATATGGCTACACCTTC.

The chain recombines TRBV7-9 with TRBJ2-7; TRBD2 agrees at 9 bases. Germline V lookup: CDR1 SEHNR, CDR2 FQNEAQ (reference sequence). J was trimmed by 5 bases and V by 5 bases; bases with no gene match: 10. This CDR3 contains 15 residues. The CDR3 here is CASSVPGLARNEQYF. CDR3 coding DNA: TGTGCCAGCAGCGTCCCCGGACTAGCGCGCAACGAGCAGTACTTC.

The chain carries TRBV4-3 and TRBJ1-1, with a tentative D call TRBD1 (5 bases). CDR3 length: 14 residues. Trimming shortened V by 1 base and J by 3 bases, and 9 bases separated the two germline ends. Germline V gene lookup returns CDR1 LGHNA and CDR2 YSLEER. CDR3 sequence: CASSQGWGDTEAFF. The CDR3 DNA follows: TGCGCCAGCAGCCAAGGGTGGGGGGACACTGAAGCTTTCTTT.

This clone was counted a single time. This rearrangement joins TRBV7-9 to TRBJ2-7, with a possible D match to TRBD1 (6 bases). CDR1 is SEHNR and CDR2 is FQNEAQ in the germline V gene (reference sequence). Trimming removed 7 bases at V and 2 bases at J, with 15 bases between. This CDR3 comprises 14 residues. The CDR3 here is CASTLRGSTYEQYF. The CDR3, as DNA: TGTGCCAGCACCCTCAGGGGATCCACCTACGAGCAGTACTTC.

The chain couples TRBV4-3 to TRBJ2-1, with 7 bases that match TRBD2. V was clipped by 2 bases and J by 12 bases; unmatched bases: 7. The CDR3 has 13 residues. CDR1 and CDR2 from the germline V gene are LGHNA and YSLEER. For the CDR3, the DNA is TGCGCCAGCAGCCAACCCCCGGCGGGGGTGCAGTTCTTC. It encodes CASSQPPAGVQFF.